This passage covers 18 T cell receptor beta chains from one sample sequenced in a study of T cell repertoires in cytomegalovirus infection (dated by TCRdb to 2018 to 2020). Instrument on record: Illumina HiSeq 1500. TCRdb applied fastp at Q25 and MiXCR to the public reads, then kept only in-frame beta chains. Rows with one shared CDR3 protein collapse into an entry with the most common genes and DNA. This sample has about 740,000 distinct CDR3 sequences in its table, and around 30% of those were observed once. Of the sample, roughly 18% falls within the top ten clones. Their antigens are not known. Per the publication, the treatment or condition label means: in vitro stimulation with specific CMV peptide epitopes to enrich CMV-specific T cells. The specimen comprised cultured PBMCs, sampled from culture after CMV antigen stimulation. The receptors shown here come from a human donor in good health (CMV status not recorded). Some clones in this sample may be carry-over from other donors' samples.

The chain joins TRBV29-1 to TRBJ1-1; D unresolved. In germline, CDR1 is SQVTM, CDR2 ANQGSEA. Trimming removed 0 bases from V and 4 bases from J, with 18 bases in between. The CDR3 runs 16 residues. Here the CDR3 DNA reads TGCAGCGTTGAAGATCTGGAGGTGGCTTGGGGCACTGAAGCTTTCTTT. This encodes CSVEDLEVAWGTEAFF.

This chain joins TRBV7-4 and TRBJ1-4; no clear D. This CDR3 comprises 13 residues. Germline CDR1 is SGHVT and CDR2 is SQSDAQ. Trimming stripped 3 bases from V and 5 bases from J, with 7 bases between. The CDR3 protein is CASSFVTNEKLFF. DNA for the CDR3: TGTGCCAGCAGCTTTGTAACCAATGAAAAACTGTTTTTT.

The J gene is TRBJ2-6, the V gene TRBV19; D is uncertain. Germline values: CDR1 LNHDA, CDR2 SQIVND (reference sequence). With 4 bases removed from V and 0 bases from J, the gap between germline ends came to 10 bases. The CDR3 loop spans 16 amino acids. CDR3 DNA: TGTGCCAGTAGTAAATCTAGGGACTCTGGGGCCAACGTCCTGACTTTC. It translates to CASSKSRDSGANVLTF. Based on the CDR3 plus reference TRBV19 and TRBJ2-6, the full variable domain is DGGITQSPKYLFRKEGQNVTLSCEQNLNHDAMYWYRQDPGQGLRLIYYSQIVNDFQKGDIAEGYSVSREKKESFPLTVTSAQKNPTAFYLCASSKSRDSGANVLTFGAGSRLTVL.

The rearrangement joins TRBV11-2 to TRBJ2-5; the match to TRBD2 covers 7 bases. Unmatched junction bases numbered 6, after V lost 1 base and J lost 4 bases. The CDR3 sequence is 15 residues long. Germline CDR1 reads SGHAT; CDR2 reads FQNNGV. DNA of the CDR3: TGTGCCAGCAGCTTAGGACTAGCTCTCAGAGAGACCCAGTACTTC. Translation gives CASSLGLALRETQYF.

The V call is TRBV4-3, the J call TRBJ1-5, with a weak D call TRBD1 (6 bases). Germline V lookup: CDR1 LGHNA, CDR2 YSLEER. V was clipped by 4 bases and J by 4 bases, with 14 bases between them. CDR3 size: 15 residues. The CDR3 region has the DNA TGCGCCAGCAGCCCGAAAGGGGGGGCGAATCAGCCCCAGCATTTT. Translated, it gives CASSPKGGANQPQHF.

This clonotype was seen only a few times. In DNA form, the CDR3 reads TGCAGTGCTAGAAGGACACCTCGTGAGACCCAGTACTTC. This gives the protein CSARRTPRETQYF. V is TRBV20-1 and J is TRBJ2-5, with a possible D match to TRBD1 (5 bases). CDR3 length equals 13 residues. Trimming took 2 bases from V and 5 from J, leaving 12 bases between them. Germline values: CDR1 DFQATT, CDR2 SNEGSKA (reference sequence).

This clonotype was seen just once. The CDR3 spells CASSLRTAYADTQYF. CDR3 DNA sequence: TGCGCCAGCAGCCTCAGGACTGCCTATGCAGATACGCAGTATTTT. This chain links TRBV4-1 with TRBJ2-3, with D tentatively TRBD2 (5 bases). The CDR3 runs to 15 residues. V was clipped by 4 bases and J by 4 bases, with 15 bases between them. CDR1 MGHRA and CDR2 YSYEKL come from the germline V gene.

The rearrangement links TRBV28 to TRBJ2-2; D uncertain. Germline CDR1 MDHEN, CDR2 SYDVKM. The CDR3 covers 12 residues. Trimming cost V 8 bases and J 2 bases, with 6 bases left between them. The CDR3 DNA is TGTGCCAGCGTATACAACACCGGGGAGCTGTTTTTT. It codes for CASVYNTGELFF.

The chain carries TRBV2 and TRBJ2-3; D not certain. Germline CDR1 reads SNHLY; CDR2 reads FYNNEI. The CDR3 is 11 residues long. V gave up 8 bases and J gave up 10 bases, with 13 bases separating them. The CDR3 DNA follows: TGTGCCAGCGGGCCGCGGTCGGCGCAGTATTTT. Amino acids: CASGPRSAQYF.

The chain employs TRBV20-1 and TRBJ2-1, with 8 bases identical to TRBD2. V was pared by 6 bases and J by 3 bases, with 7 bases of the junction left unmatched. Germline lookup yields CDR1 DFQATT and CDR2 SNEGSKA (reference sequence). The CDR3 covers 14 residues. CDR3 sequence (DNA): TGCAGTGCCGCAGCGGGAGTGAACTACAATGAGCAGTTCTTC. Its protein is CSAAAGVNYNEQFF.

CDR3 nucleotides: TGTGCCAGCAGCTCAGGGCCCCAAGATTCACCCCTCCACTTT. It is translated as CASSSGPQDSPLHF. The V and J genes are TRBV7-2 and TRBJ1-6, with D perhaps TRBD1 (5 bases). Trimming shortened V by 4 bases and J by 8 bases, and 12 bases separated the two germline ends. The V gene's germline CDR1 is SGHTA and CDR2 FQGNSA. This CDR3 is built from 14 residues.

The chain uses TRBV6-8 and TRBJ2-7; 9 nucleotides agree with TRBD1. Germline V lookup: CDR1 MNHGY, CDR2 SAAAGT. V was clipped by 5 bases and J by 2 bases; unmatched bases: 4. CDR3 length: 14 amino acids. The CDR3 DNA reads as TGTGCCAGCAGTCGGGACAGGGTAACCTACGAGCAGTACTTC. Protein product: CASSRDRVTYEQYF.

The rearrangement links TRBV3-1 to TRBJ1-5; possibly TRBD1 for D (5 bases). CDR1 is LGHDT, CDR2 YNNKEL, per germline (reference sequence). The CDR3 spans 15 residues. V lost 5 bases, J lost 0 bases, and 11 bases lay in between. As DNA, the CDR3 is TGTGCCAGCAGCAGGGGCCTCTATAGCAATCAGCCCCAGCATTTT. The encoded protein is CASSRGLYSNQPQHF.

The chain links TRBV12-3 or TRBV12-4 to TRBJ2-1; 8 nucleotides agree with TRBD2. With V trimmed by 3 bases and J by 7 bases, 8 bases remained unmatched. This CDR3 comprises 15 residues. CDR3 residues: CASSFYAGGGNEQFF. CDR3 in DNA: TGTGCCAGCAGTTTCTACGCGGGGGGTGGGAATGAGCAGTTCTTC.

This clonotype was seen a handful of times. The chain has TRBV24-1 and TRBJ2-1; a possible D gene is TRBD1 (5 bases). The germline V gene encodes CDR1 KGHDR and CDR2 SFDVKD. V was clipped by 4 bases and J by 6 bases, with 18 bases between them. The CDR3 spans 16 residues. The CDR3 region is CATSDPGSASPNEQFF. The CDR3 DNA follows: TGTGCCACCAGTGACCCAGGGTCCGCTTCTCCCAATGAGCAGTTCTTC.

This clonotype was detected a few times. V is TRBV12-3 or TRBV12-4 and J is TRBJ1-1, with a possible D match to TRBD1 (6 bases). V shed 6 bases and J shed 1 base, with 12 bases lying between them. The length of the CDR3 is 14 residues. The CDR3 protein is CASRVGAANTEAFF. The CDR3 DNA sequence: TGTGCCAGCAGAGTGGGGGCGGCGAACACTGAAGCTTTCTTT.

The chain employs TRBV5-5 and TRBJ2-7; no clear D. With 1 base removed from V and 3 bases from J, the gap between germline ends came to 11 bases. The CDR3 is made up of 14 amino acids. Looked up from germline, CDR1 is SGHKS and CDR2 is YYEKEE (reference sequence). The CDR3 DNA is TGTGCCAGCAGCTTGTCGGCCCATTACTACGAGCAGTACTTC. Translating it yields CASSLSAHYYEQYF.

The sample holds a few counts of this clonotype. The V gene is TRBV7-6, the J gene TRBJ2-7; 8 nucleotides agree with TRBD1. V lost 6 bases, J lost 5 bases, and 9 bases stayed unmatched. Germline V CDR1 and CDR2: SGHVS, FNYEAQ. This CDR3 comprises 14 residues. The CDR3: CASSTEDRVDEQYF. The CDR3 DNA reads as TGTGCCAGCAGTACCGAGGACAGGGTCGACGAGCAGTACTTC.